This passage covers 32 T cell receptor beta chains from one sample sequenced in a study of blood T cell repertoires in COVID-19. Sequenced by immunoSEQ multiplex PCR; TCRdb stores in-frame clones only, minus some. The data show 250,000 to 300,000 clones, with 81% seen just once and 2.5% to 3% held by the top ten. The sequenced sample consisted of peripheral blood. These receptors all come from a woman in her sixties with active or convalescent COVID-19.

At least ten counts were recorded for this clone. V and J are TRBV19 and TRBJ1-5, with TRBD1 as a possible D gene (5 bases). This CDR3 comprises 16 residues. Germline V gene sequence: CDR1 LNHDA, CDR2 SQIVND (reference sequence). The V end was cut by 6 bases, the J end by 0 bases, with 15 bases between. The CDR3 nucleotides read TGTGCCAGTAGCATGGACGGACAATATAGCAATCAGCCCCAGCATTTT. Its protein is CASSMDGQYSNQPQHF.

This chain connects TRBV30 to TRBJ1-1, with TRBD1 as a possible D gene (6 bases). The V and J ends lost 4 bases and 9 bases respectively, with 15 bases between them. Germline V gene lookup returns CDR1 GTSNPN and CDR2 SVGIG (reference sequence). The CDR3 extends over 12 amino acids. The CDR3 loop is CAWTREQGKAFF. DNA for the CDR3: TGTGCCTGGACAAGGGAACAGGGAAAAGCTTTCTTT.

The count of this clone is one. CDR3: CASSDRDRGEQYF. For the CDR3, the DNA is TGTGCCAGCAGCGACAGGGACCGCGGCGAGCAGTACTTC. The genes are TRBV7-9 and TRBJ2-7, with 7 bases fitting TRBD1. V trimming: 5 bases; J trimming: 6 bases; junction bases outside the gene matches: 7. The germline V gene encodes CDR1 SEHNR and CDR2 FQNEAQ (reference sequence). The CDR3 consists of 13 residues.

This chain connects TRBV5-1 to TRBJ2-7; 14 positions match TRBD2. The length of the CDR3 is 17 residues. With V trimmed by 3 bases and J by 2 bases, 7 bases remained unmatched. The germline gives CDR1 SGHRS, CDR2 YFSETQ. CDR3 sequence: CASSSGTSGGPAYEQYF. The CDR3 nucleotides read TGCGCCAGCAGCTCCGGGACTAGCGGGGGCCCAGCCTACGAGCAGTACTTC.

The CDR3 is CASSPSAGVGEKLFF. CDR3 nucleotides: TGCGCCAGCAGCCCGAGTGCGGGGGTTGGGGAAAAACTGTTTTTT. The chain couples TRBV5-1 to TRBJ1-4; D is perhaps TRBD1 (5 bases). The CDR3 runs 15 residues. Trimming took off 4 bases at V and 8 bases at J, with 18 bases between the two ends. Germline CDR1 and CDR2: SGHRS and YFSETQ.

The CDR3 bases are TGTGCCAGTAGACTTGGGGGCCGGGCCCCGAACACTGAAGCTTTCTTT. Its protein product is CASRLGGRAPNTEAFF. The V and J genes are TRBV19 and TRBJ1-1; maybe TRBD1 (6 bases). V lost 6 bases and J 1 base, leaving 18 bases between the germline ends. The length of the CDR3 is 16 residues. Germline values: CDR1 LNHDA, CDR2 SQIVND (reference sequence).

The chain couples TRBV5-1 to TRBJ2-5, with D possibly being TRBD2 (5 bases). The germline gives CDR1 SGHRS, CDR2 YFSETQ. There are 15 residues in the CDR3. The V gene lost 0 bases and the J gene lost 3 bases, with 12 bases spanning the gap. CDR3 sequence (DNA): TGCGCCAGCAGCTTGGGATGGAGGTCCAAAGAGACCCAGTACTTC. Translated, it gives CASSLGWRSKETQYF. Variable domain in full (rest from reference TRBV5-1 and TRBJ2-5): KAGVTQTPRYLIKTRGQQVTLSCSPISGHRSVSWYQQTPGQGLQFLFEYFSETQRNKGNFPGRFSGRQFSNSRSEMNVSTLELGDSALYLCASSLGWRSKETQYFGPGTRLLVL.

The V gene is TRBV28, the J gene TRBJ1-1; 7 bases fit TRBD1. Per the germline V gene, CDR1 is MDHEN and CDR2 is SYDVKM. V lost 7 bases to trimming and J lost 6 bases; unmatched junction nucleotides: 14. The CDR3 length is 15 residues. In DNA, the CDR3 is TGTGCCAGCATCAACAGGGGCGAGCGGTACTCTGAAGCTTTCTTT. Translation gives CASINRGERYSEAFF.

V is TRBV19 and J is TRBJ1-2; D remains unclear. The CDR3 contains 13 residues. Trimming pared 6 bases from V and 8 bases from J, leaving 16 bases between. Germline V CDR1 and CDR2: LNHDA, SQIVND (reference sequence). The CDR3 coding sequence is TGTGCCAGTAGGATGGTTGGCAGAGGGGGCTACACCTTC. Translating gives CASRMVGRGGYTF.

The gene calls are TRBV13 and TRBJ2-1, with a possible D match to TRBD2 (5 bases). Trimming left V 3 bases short and J 3 bases short, with 9 bases between. CDR1 is PRHDT and CDR2 is FYEKMQ in the germline V gene (reference sequence). The CDR3 covers 14 residues. The CDR3 reads CASSFWENYNEQFF. CDR3 sequence (DNA): TGTGCCAGCAGCTTCTGGGAGAACTACAATGAGCAGTTCTTC.

Here the CDR3 reads CASRGQPYSNQPQHF. The CDR3 DNA follows: TGTGCCAGCCGCGGACAGCCCTATAGCAATCAGCCCCAGCATTTT. The chain couples TRBV14 to TRBJ1-5, with D perhaps matching TRBD1 (6 bases). CDR1 SGHDN and CDR2 FVKESK come from the germline V gene. Trimming left V 8 bases short and J 0 bases short, with 14 bases between. The CDR3 totals 15 residues.

This clone was counted between two and nine times. This chain joins TRBV10-3 and TRBJ2-2, with 7 bases that match TRBD1. The ends lost 4 bases at V and 4 bases at J; junction bases unmatched: 9. Germline V lookup: CDR1 ENHRY, CDR2 SYGVKD. The CDR3 totals 16 residues. CDR3 in amino acids: CAISADRTGRTGELFF. DNA of the CDR3: TGTGCCATCAGTGCCGACAGGACAGGTCGCACCGGGGAGCTGTTTTTT.

The V call is TRBV7-3, the J call TRBJ2-7; 10 nucleotides agree with TRBD1. With V trimmed by 2 bases and J by 3 bases, 4 bases remained unmatched. The CDR3 runs to 15 residues. CDR1 and CDR2 from the germline V gene are SGHTA and FQGTGA. CDR3 sequence (DNA): TGTGCCAGCAGCTTAGCTGGACAGGGGGTCTACGAGCAGTACTTC. This codes for CASSLAGQGVYEQYF. Variable domain in full (rest from reference TRBV7-3 and TRBJ2-7): GAGVSQTPSNKVTEKGKYVELRCDPISGHTALYWYRQSLGQGPEFLIYFQGTGAADDSGLPNDRFFAVRPEGSVSTLKIQRTERGDSAVYLCASSLAGQGVYEQYFGPGTRLTVT.

This chain uses TRBV19 with TRBJ1-2, with 12 bases lining up with TRBD1. J lost 6 bases, V lost 5 bases, and 4 bases had no gene match. This CDR3 has 14 residues. Looked up from germline, CDR1 is LNHDA and CDR2 is SQIVND (reference sequence). As DNA, the CDR3 is TGTGCCAGTAGTCCGGGACAGGGGGCGAATGGCTACACCTTC. This sequence encodes CASSPGQGANGYTF.

This clone was detected only a few times. The chain combines TRBV2 with TRBJ2-3; 8 positions agree with TRBD1. Germline V gene data show CDR1 as SNHLY and CDR2 as FYNNEI. There are 18 residues in the CDR3. V trimming: 10 bases; J trimming: 1 base; junction bases outside the gene matches: 19. The CDR3 reads CATLRGRGFRLGTDTQYF. The DNA of the CDR3 is TGTGCCACCCTCAGGGGGCGCGGGTTTAGGTTAGGCACAGATACGCAGTATTTT.

The sample holds a few counts of this clone. The V call is TRBV7-2, the J call TRBJ1-6, with 9 nucleotides matching TRBD1. This CDR3 comprises 16 residues. V lost 3 bases and J lost 6; bases outside the gene matches: 6. Germline V gives CDR1 SGHTA, CDR2 FQGNSA. The CDR3 sequence is CASSFRGQGINSPLHF. CDR3 nucleotide sequence: TGTGCCAGCAGCTTTAGAGGACAGGGGATTAATTCACCCCTCCACTTT.

The table lists this clone with a count of one. The chain joins TRBV19 to TRBJ1-1; perhaps TRBD1 as D (5 bases). CDR1 is LNHDA and CDR2 is SQIVND in the germline V gene (reference sequence). The CDR3 spans 15 residues. V lost 3 bases and J lost 4, with 15 bases in between. CDR3 sequence: CASSIARGWGTEAFF. CDR3 DNA: TGTGCCAGTAGTATCGCAAGGGGCTGGGGCACTGAAGCTTTCTTT.

The chain links TRBV20-1 to TRBJ2-4; D not certain. CDR1 and CDR2 from the germline V gene are DFQATT and SNEGSKA (reference sequence). The ends were cut back, 2 bases at V and 7 bases at J, with 6 bases in the middle. CDR3 length: 11 amino acids. CDR3 sequence: CSARYGNIQYF. The CDR3 nucleotides are TGCAGTGCTAGATACGGGAACATTCAGTACTTC.

The rearrangement links TRBV2 to TRBJ2-7; the match to TRBD2 covers 7 bases. This CDR3 is built from 13 residues. V was clipped by 7 bases and J by 1 base; unmatched bases: 4. Per germline, CDR1 SNHLY and CDR2 FYNNEI. CDR3 in DNA: TGTGCCAGCATACGGGGGGAGTCCTACGAGCAGTACTTC. Protein: CASIRGESYEQYF.

J is TRBJ1-3 and V is TRBV4-1; TRBD1 might be the D (5 bases). The CDR3 is 15 residues long. Between the trimmed V and J ends, which lost 4 bases and 0 bases, there was a span of 10 bases. Germline CDR1 is MGHRA and CDR2 is YSYEKL. CDR3 nucleotides: TGCGCCAGCAGCCTGACTGACAGCTCTGGAAACACCATATATTTT. It encodes CASSLTDSSGNTIYF.

The rearrangement uses TRBV16 and TRBJ2-2; the D is unclear. Germline lookup yields CDR1 KGHSY and CDR2 FQNENV. The CDR3 is 13 amino acids. V gave up 2 bases and J gave up 6 bases, with 7 bases separating them. Here the CDR3 DNA reads TGTGCCAGCAGCCAACAGGTGGCCGGGGAGCTGTTTTTT. Translated: CASSQQVAGELFF.

The chain links TRBV18 to TRBJ2-2; 8 nucleotides align to TRBD1. Germline V gene sequence: CDR1 KGHSH, CDR2 LQKENI. The CDR3 has 17 residues. V lost 3 bases and J lost 4; bases outside the gene matches: 10. The CDR3 sequence: CASSPSTGGQGTGELFF. In DNA, the CDR3 is TGTGCCAGCTCACCCTCAACCGGAGGACAGGGCACCGGGGAGCTGTTTTTT.

This clone was seen more than once but under ten times. J is TRBJ1-6 and V is TRBV5-5; D gene ambiguous. The CDR3 consists of 14 residues. Trimming shortened V by 2 bases and J by 7 bases, and 10 bases separated the two germline ends. The V gene's germline CDR1 is SGHKS and CDR2 YYEKEE (reference sequence). The CDR3 coding sequence is TGTGCCAGCAGCTTTGAGGTGCAGAATTCACCCCTCCACTTT. Translation: CASSFEVQNSPLHF.

Concerning this clone: Other DNA sequences within the sample encode an identical CDR3. The chain recombines TRBV5-1 with TRBJ2-5; maybe TRBD1 (6 bases). V dropped 3 bases and J dropped 4 bases, with 10 bases sitting between them. The length of the CDR3 is 13 residues. CDR1 is SGHRS, CDR2 YFSETQ, per germline. The CDR3 DNA reads TGCGCCAGCAGCTCAGGGGTTGGAGAGACCCAGTACTTC. It specifies CASSSGVGETQYF.

This chain connects TRBV7-9 to TRBJ1-4; 8 bases are a match to TRBD1. With 1 base clipped from V and 1 base from J, the junction kept 8 bases outside the gene matches. Germline CDR1 SEHNR, CDR2 FQNEAQ (reference sequence). This CDR3 is 18 amino acids long. The CDR3 region is CASSLGRTGYETNEKLFF. For the CDR3, the DNA is TGTGCCAGCAGCTTAGGGCGGACAGGGTATGAAACTAATGAAAAACTGTTTTTT. The whole variable domain, filled in from reference TRBV7-9 and TRBJ1-4, reads DTGVSQNPRHKITKRGQNVTFRCDPISEHNRLYWYRQTLGQGPEFLTYFQNEAQLEKSRLLSDRFSAERPKGSFSTLEIQRTEQGDSAMYLCASSLGRTGYETNEKLFFGSGTQLSVL.

This chain links TRBV19 with TRBJ2-5; 10 bases agree with TRBD2. CDR1 is LNHDA, CDR2 SQIVND, per germline (reference sequence). The ends lost 10 bases at V and 4 bases at J; junction bases unmatched: 12. The CDR3 covers 15 residues. The CDR3 sequence is CATSRPRTSGETQYF. As DNA, the CDR3 is TGTGCCACCTCACGCCCCCGGACTAGCGGAGAGACCCAGTACTTC.

The chain links TRBV12-3 or TRBV12-4 to TRBJ1-5; D is unclear. This CDR3 is built from 13 residues. V was pared by 1 base and J by 6 bases, with 7 bases between. CDR3 sequence reads: CASSLGGLQPQHF. As DNA, the CDR3 is TGTGCCAGCAGTTTAGGAGGTCTTCAGCCCCAGCATTTT.

The rearrangement links TRBV6-2 or TRBV6-3 to TRBJ2-7, with D possibly TRBD1 on 6 matching bases. The V end lost 1 base, the J end lost 2 bases, and 21 bases lay between the germline ends. The germline gives CDR1 MNHEY, CDR2 SVGEGT. The CDR3 is 18 amino acids. The CDR3 nucleotides are TGTGCCAGCAGTTACTTTATCACCAGAACAGGGAAAACCTACGAGCAGTACTTC. This codes for CASSYFITRTGKTYEQYF.

The chain has TRBV18 and TRBJ1-1; 9 positions agree with TRBD1. The V gene's germline CDR1 is KGHSH and CDR2 LQKENI. V was clipped by 3 bases and J by 5 bases; unmatched bases: 16. The CDR3 spans 18 residues. The CDR3 sequence: CASSPSLTGPDRGTEAFF. In DNA, the CDR3 is TGTGCCAGCTCACCCTCTCTTACGGGACCTGACAGGGGGACTGAAGCTTTCTTT.

This clone was seen only once. The rearrangement uses TRBV5-1 and TRBJ2-7, with D tentatively TRBD1 (6 bases). The CDR3 extends over 15 amino acids. Germline V gene data show CDR1 as SGHRS and CDR2 as YFSETQ. V was clipped by 1 base and J by 4 bases, with 15 bases between them. In DNA, the CDR3 is TGCGCCAGCAGCTTGCAACCAGGGGCAGGATACGAGCAGTACTTC. Its protein product is CASSLQPGAGYEQYF.

This clone was seen many times. The gene calls are TRBV5-6 and TRBJ2-7, with a weak D call TRBD2 (6 bases). Germline V lookup: CDR1 SGHDT, CDR2 YYEEEE. V dropped 1 base and J dropped 5 bases, with 16 bases sitting between them. The CDR3 is made up of 15 amino acids. The CDR3 here is CASSLLYEGRNEQYF. The CDR3 DNA follows: TGTGCCAGCAGCTTGCTTTATGAGGGGAGGAACGAGCAGTACTTC.

The rearrangement uses TRBV7-9 and TRBJ1-4; 7 nucleotides match TRBD1. CDR1 and CDR2 from the germline V gene are SEHNR and FQNEAQ (reference sequence). V was pared by 4 bases and J by 4 bases, with 9 bases of the junction left unmatched. There are 16 residues in the CDR3. The CDR3 region is CASSSQLRDSNEKLFF. CDR3 nucleotide sequence: TGTGCCAGCAGCTCCCAGCTCCGGGACAGTAATGAAAAACTGTTTTTT. The entire variable domain, with the rest obtained from reference TRBV7-9 and TRBJ1-4, is as follows: DTGVSQNPRHKITKRGQNVTFRCDPISEHNRLYWYRQTLGQGPEFLTYFQNEAQLEKSRLLSDRFSAERPKGSFSTLEIQRTEQGDSAMYLCASSSQLRDSNEKLFFGSGTQLSVL.